This is a list of T cell receptor beta chains from one sample in a study of blood T cells in healthy people across ages. TCRdb reprocessed the 5' RACE reads with MiXCR, giving one entry per CDR3 protein. Of around 800,000 distinct CDR3 sequences listed, around 62% are singletons. The sequenced sample was blood. Receptors were obtained from a man under 40 in good health. Both conserved end residues are part of each CDR3. The D gene is left open where the match is weak. A row's size may be missing; if present it is once, few, many or a size class.

D gene: TRBD1
J gene: TRBJ2-1
V gene: TRBV7-9
clone size: .
CDR3 DNA: TGTGCCAGCAGCTTAACAGGGGCCCTCAGCTCCTACAATGAGCAGTTCTTC
CDR3 protein: CASSLTGALSSYNEQFF

D gene: .
J gene: TRBJ1-5
V gene: TRBV27
clone size: .
CDR3 DNA: TGTGCCAGCAGTTTATATCAAGGTATTCAGCCCCAGCATTTT
CDR3 protein: CASSLYQGIQPQHF

D gene: TRBD1
J gene: TRBJ2-7
V gene: TRBV27
clone size: .
CDR3 DNA: TGTGCCAGCAGATGGACAGGGGGCTTGTACGAGCAGTACTTC
CDR3 protein: CASRWTGGLYEQYF

D gene: TRBD1
J gene: TRBJ2-1
V gene: TRBV7-9
clone size: .
CDR3 DNA: TGTGCCAGCAGCTTTTGGGACAGGGTTTGGGAGCAGTTCTTC
CDR3 protein: CASSFWDRVWEQFF

D gene: .
J gene: TRBJ2-1
V gene: TRBV7-2
clone size: .
CDR3 DNA: TGTGCCAGCAGCCCGACTAGAGGCCACAATGAGCAGTTCTTC
CDR3 protein: CASSPTRGHNEQFF

D gene: TRBD2
J gene: TRBJ2-3
V gene: TRBV4-2
clone size: .
CDR3 DNA: TGTGCCAGCAGCCCGGGACTAGCGGGGGCCGATTCCCCGCAGTATTTT
CDR3 protein: CASSPGLAGADSPQYF

D gene: .
J gene: TRBJ1-5
V gene: TRBV10-3
clone size: .
CDR3 DNA: TGTGCCATCAGTGAGGAACAGGGTCCTCAGCCCCAGCATTTT
CDR3 protein: CAISEEQGPQPQHF

D gene: .
J gene: TRBJ2-1
V gene: TRBV29-1
clone size: .
CDR3 DNA: TGCAGCGTTGCTTCGCAGGGAGTAGTTAATGAGCAGTTCTTC
CDR3 protein: CSVASQGVVNEQFF

D gene: TRBD2
J gene: TRBJ2-1
V gene: TRBV7-2
clone size: .
CDR3 DNA: TGTGCCAGCAGGGCGATAGCGGGAGGTTACAATGAGCAGTTCTTC
CDR3 protein: CASRAIAGGYNEQFF

D gene: .
J gene: TRBJ2-3
V gene: TRBV7-2
clone size: .
CDR3 DNA: TGTGCCAGCAGACGAGGACAGAGCACAGATACGCAGTATTTT
CDR3 protein: CASRRGQSTDTQYF

D gene: TRBD1
J gene: TRBJ1-1
V gene: TRBV12-3/TRBV12-4
clone size: .
CDR3 DNA: TGTGCCAGCAGTTACACAGGGGGCGGTGAAGCTTTCTTT
CDR3 protein: CASSYTGGGEAFF

D gene: .
J gene: TRBJ2-7
V gene: TRBV5-1
clone size: .
CDR3 DNA: TGCGCCAGCAGCGGGACCTACTACGAGCAGTACTTC
CDR3 protein: CASSGTYYEQYF

D gene: .
J gene: TRBJ1-6
V gene: TRBV7-2
clone size: once
CDR3 DNA: TGTGTCGCGGGGGGGAGTTGGGATAATTCACCCCTCCACTTT
CDR3 protein: CVAGGSWDNSPLHF

D gene: TRBD2
J gene: TRBJ2-1
V gene: TRBV6-2/TRBV6-3
clone size: .
CDR3 DNA: TGTGCCAGCAGTTACGTCCAGCGGGGGGGCCGATACAATGAGCAGTTCTTC
CDR3 protein: CASSYVQRGGRYNEQFF